This TCR beta chain was recorded in a study of PD-1 blockade in mismatch repair-deficient tumors (dated by TCRdb to about 2017). For the wider study: Between late 2013 and 2016, 90 or so consecutive patients with about 11 mismatch repair-deficient cancer types, all previously treated and progressing, were enrolled in the trial. Deep sequencing of TCR CDR3 regions was used to track tumor-associated T cell clones in peripheral blood of patients responding to PD-1 blockade.

The library relied on the immunoSEQ multiplex PCR assay. Not all clones reach the TCRdb copy of this immuneACCESS table, which keeps in-frame sequences only. Checked studies attribute under half of the gap to unresolved V genes and leave the rest unexplained. The sample records about 79,000 clones, approximately 80% of which are singletons. The top ten clones comprise around 5.1% of the sample. A remark on this clone: Its target antigen remains unknown. Per-nucleotide qualities are absent, and no much larger clonotype sits a single base away.

For CDR1 and CDR2, the germline V gene (reference sequence) lists SGHNT and YYREEE. V is shortened by 1 base, J by 1 base, and the region joining them spans 7 bases. The CDR3 has 14 amino acids, counting the end cysteine and phenylalanine. Only the CDR3 region is kept as DNA, spanning 42 bases read in frame from base 1. General study outcomes and caveats: Tumor-resident clones, often undetectable in blood before treatment, expanded rapidly after pembrolizumab and then contracted, generally before radiologic responses.

Mismatch repair deficiency was established in every enrolled patient by polymerase chain reaction or immunohistochemistry. TCR sequencing was performed for a few patients who responded to pembrolizumab therapy. Pembrolizumab PD-1 blockade was prospectively tested in advanced mismatch repair-deficient cancers, regardless of tissue of origin, in the phase II trial. Peripheral blood T cell samples were serially collected before and at multiple times after PD-1 blockade was started. The timing of each blood sample was reported as weeks after the first dose of pembrolizumab. The chain joins TRBV5-4 to TRBJ2-3, and possibly TRBD2, on 6 matching bases. The clonotype was recovered from an adult with mismatch repair-deficient cancer. The sequencing here drew on peripheral blood, taken 44 weeks after starting pembrolizumab. The DNA sequence follows: TGTGCCAGCAGCTTGCCTAGCGGCACAGATACGCAGTATTTT. Translated, it reads CASSLPSGTDTQYF. The reference TRBV5-4 and TRBJ2-3 proteins fill in what lies around the CDR3, so the full variable domain reads ETGVTQSPTHLIKTRGQQVTLRCSSQSGHNTVSWYQQALGQGPQFIFQYYREEENGRGNFPPRFSGLQFPNYSSELNVNALELDDSALYLCASSLPSGTDTQYFGPGTRLTVL.